This T cell receptor (beta chain) was captured in a study of T-cell reconstitution after alpha-beta-depleted transplantation in children. General study findings and limits: Several hundred expanded graft clones reportedly were the source of alpha-beta T cells about two months after transplant. T-cell counts and diversity at one year post-transplant came mainly from newly produced T cells.

V dropped 4 bases and J dropped 5 bases, with 20 bases sitting between them. CDR3 length: 17 residues. CDR1 and CDR2 from the germline V gene are MNHEY and SVGEGT. This clonotype was observed many times. Its antigen is unidentified. Preparation of the TCRbeta library involved a method that used unique molecular identifiers. TCRdb processed the PCR reads anew with MiXCR; each CDR3 protein has one entry. The table has 200,000 or so distinct CDR3 sequences, roughly 6.3% seen once. The receptor's source is a girl under three years old with combined immunodeficiency, due to receive a stem cell transplant. This specimen consisted of PBMCs, obtained before TCRalphabeta/CD19-depleted stem cell transplant. The rearrangement links TRBV6-2 or TRBV6-3 to TRBJ1-4; unclear D gene. The CDR3 protein is CASSLRPPDSTNEKLFF. The DNA of the CDR3 is TGTGCCAGCAGTTTACGACCCCCAGACTCCACCAATGAAAAACTGTTTTTT.